The next 2 T cell receptor beta chains were all read from a single sample in a study of beta chain features in type 1 diabetes. Study-wide results and caveats: TCRB CDR3 length was moderately but significantly reduced in all four CD4+ subsets of Type 1 diabetes patients.

The study reverse transcribed the entire isolated RNA, so it sequenced expressed TCRB transcripts. The table came from immunoSEQ multiplex PCR; TCRdb's copy has only in-frame clones and leaves some out. This sample has roughly 180,000 clones, with around 7.9% found just once. The antigens these receptors bind are not known. The sequencing input was central memory CD4+ T cells from blood. These receptors came from a man aged 18 to 30 with type 1 diabetes.

This clone turned up a few times. The V call is TRBV29-1, the J call TRBJ2-5; 8 bases map to TRBD2. The CDR3 runs 12 residues. Looked up from germline, CDR1 is SQVTM and CDR2 is ANQGSEA. Trimming removed 4 bases from V and 6 bases from J; junction bases left unmatched: 4. The CDR3 DNA is TGCAGCGTTGTGTTAGCGGGGAAGACCCAGTACTTC. Translation gives CSVVLAGKTQYF.

The J gene is TRBJ2-1, the V gene TRBV28, with D perhaps matching TRBD2 (7 bases). Looked up from germline, CDR1 is MDHEN and CDR2 is SYDVKM. The CDR3 extends over 15 amino acids. Trimming shortened V by 5 bases and J by 6 bases, and 17 bases separated the two germline ends. The CDR3 loop is CASSPIRGGRNEQFF. The DNA of the CDR3 is TGTGCCAGCAGTCCGATTAGGGGGGGCCGCAATGAGCAGTTCTTC.